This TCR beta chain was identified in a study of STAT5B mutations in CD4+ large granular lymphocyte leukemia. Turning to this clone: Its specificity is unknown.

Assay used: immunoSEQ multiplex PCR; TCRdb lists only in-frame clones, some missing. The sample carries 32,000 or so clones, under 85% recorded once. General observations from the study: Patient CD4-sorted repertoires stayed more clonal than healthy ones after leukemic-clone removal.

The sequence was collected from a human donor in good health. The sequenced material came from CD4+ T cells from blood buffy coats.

CDR3 DNA: TGTGCCAGCAGTTACAGACCAGGACACGAGCAGTACTTC. Its translation: CASSYRPGHEQYF. The J gene is TRBJ2-7, the V gene TRBV6-6; D gene uncertain. V shed 2 bases and J shed 5 bases, with 10 bases lying between them. Germline CDR1 is MNHNY and CDR2 is SVGAGI (reference sequence). The CDR3 contains 13 residues.